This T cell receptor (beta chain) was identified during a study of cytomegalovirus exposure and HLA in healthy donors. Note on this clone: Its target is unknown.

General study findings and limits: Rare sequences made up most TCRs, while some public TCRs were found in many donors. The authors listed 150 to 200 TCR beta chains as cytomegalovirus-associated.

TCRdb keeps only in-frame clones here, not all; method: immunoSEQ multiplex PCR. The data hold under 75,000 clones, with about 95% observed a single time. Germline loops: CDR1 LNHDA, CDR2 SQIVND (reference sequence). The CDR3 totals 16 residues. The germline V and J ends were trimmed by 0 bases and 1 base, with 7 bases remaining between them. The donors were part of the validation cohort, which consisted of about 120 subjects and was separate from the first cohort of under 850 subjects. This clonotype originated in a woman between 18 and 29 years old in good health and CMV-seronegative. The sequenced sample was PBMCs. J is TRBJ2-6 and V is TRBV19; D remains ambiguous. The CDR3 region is CASSIDRWSGANVLTF. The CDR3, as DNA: TGTGCCAGTAGTATAGATCGGTGGTCTGGGGCCAACGTCCTGACTTTC.